A single sample is the source of the 28 T cell receptor beta chains below, sequenced in a study of OX40 agonist ivuxolimab in advanced cancers. Profiled with immunoSEQ multiplex PCR; TCRdb holds only in-frame clones, not every one. The sample carries around 69,000 clones, 70% to 90% recorded once. This sample comprised CD4+ or CD8+ T cells sorted from blood, obtained in a trial of the OX40 agonist ivuxolimab. All receptors derive from an adult with an advanced solid tumor such as melanoma, head and neck, liver or kidney cancer.

The V call is TRBV6-1, the J call TRBJ1-1; D is unresolved. V lost 2 bases and J lost 0, with 4 bases in between. The CDR3 is made up of 13 amino acids. Looked up from germline, CDR1 is MNHNS and CDR2 is SASEGT. The CDR3: CASSERVNTEAFF. CDR3 coding DNA: TGTGCCAGCAGTGAACGAGTGAACACTGAAGCTTTCTTT.

This chain joins TRBV13 and TRBJ2-1, with TRBD2 matching over 8 bases. J gave up 5 bases and V 5 bases, and 11 bases lay outside the gene matches. The CDR3 totals 16 residues. CDR1 and CDR2 (germline): PRHDT, FYEKMQ (reference sequence). CDR3 nucleotide sequence: TGTGCCAGCAGCCCTACGGGGGGGCGGGTACACAATGAGCAGTTCTTC. Protein: CASSPTGGRVHNEQFF.

This rearrangement joins TRBV5-4 to TRBJ2-3; 10 nucleotides line up with TRBD2. CDR3 size: 15 residues. Per the germline V gene, CDR1 is SGHNT and CDR2 is YYREEE (reference sequence). V trimming: 5 bases; J trimming: 2 bases; junction bases outside the gene matches: 5. CDR3 in amino acids: CASRGTSENTDTQYF. The DNA for the CDR3 is TGTGCCAGCAGGGGGACTAGCGAAAACACAGATACGCAGTATTTT. Based on the CDR3 plus reference TRBV5-4 and TRBJ2-3, the full variable domain is ETGVTQSPTHLIKTRGQQVTLRCSSQSGHNTVSWYQQALGQGPQFIFQYYREEENGRGNFPPRFSGLQFPNYSSELNVNALELDDSALYLCASRGTSENTDTQYFGPGTRLTVL.

The chain has TRBV5-1 and TRBJ2-7; TRBD1 is a possible D gene (5 bases). Per the germline V gene, CDR1 is SGHRS and CDR2 is YFSETQ. The CDR3 spans 13 residues. V dropped 5 bases and J dropped 3 bases, with 12 bases sitting between them. For the CDR3, the DNA is TGCGCCAGCAGGACAGTCAATGACTACGAGCAGTACTTC. Its translation is CASRTVNDYEQYF. The variable domain in full, completed from reference TRBV5-1 and TRBJ2-7, reads KAGVTQTPRYLIKTRGQQVTLSCSPISGHRSVSWYQQTPGQGLQFLFEYFSETQRNKGNFPGRFSGRQFSNSRSEMNVSTLELGDSALYLCASRTVNDYEQYFGPGTRLTVT.

The V gene is TRBV11-2, the J gene TRBJ2-1; 11 bases line up with TRBD2. The CDR3 covers 16 residues. Germline trimming cut 5 bases from V and 6 bases from J; bases unmatched to any gene: 9. The germline gives CDR1 SGHAT, CDR2 FQNNGV. As DNA, the CDR3 is TGTGCCAGCAGCGGAATGACTAGCGGGACAGGCAATGAGCAGTTCTTC. Its protein is CASSGMTSGTGNEQFF.

V and J are TRBV2 and TRBJ1-2; possible D gene TRBD1, 6 bases. In germline, CDR1 is SNHLY, CDR2 FYNNEI. The CDR3 consists of 13 residues. Trimming pared 6 bases from V and 5 bases from J, leaving 13 bases between. In DNA form, the CDR3 reads TGTGCCAGCAGAGCCGGACAGATTTATGGCTACACCTTC. Translation: CASRAGQIYGYTF.

The chain links TRBV28 to TRBJ2-1, with unresolved D. The germline CDR1 and CDR2 sequences are MDHEN and SYDVKM. The CDR3 spans 18 residues. The V end lost 2 bases, the J end lost 2 bases, and 19 bases lay between the germline ends. CDR3 residues: CASSLPSNSVGTYNEQFF. The CDR3 coding sequence is TGTGCCAGCAGTTTACCTTCTAACAGCGTTGGCACCTACAATGAGCAGTTCTTC.

This clone was counted a single time. The genes are TRBV11-2 and TRBJ2-3, with 11 bases that match TRBD2. The ends lost 1 base at V and 4 bases at J; junction bases unmatched: 4. Germline V gene lookup returns CDR1 SGHAT and CDR2 FQNNGV. The CDR3 runs to 16 residues. The DNA of the CDR3 is TGTGCCAGCAGCTTAGCTTTAGCGGGGGGGGCAGATACGCAGTATTTT. It codes for CASSLALAGGADTQYF.

The rearrangement uses TRBV2 and TRBJ2-7, with 10 bases that match TRBD1. Germline CDR1 SNHLY, CDR2 FYNNEI. The CDR3 has 14 amino acids. The V gene end was trimmed by 6 bases and the J gene end by 4 bases; junction bases not matched to a gene: 6. The CDR3 is CASSSDRGKYEQYF. CDR3 nucleotide sequence: TGTGCCAGCAGCTCGGACAGGGGGAAGTACGAGCAGTACTTC. The entire variable domain, with the rest obtained from reference TRBV2 and TRBJ2-7, is as follows: EPEVTQTPSHQVTQMGQEVILRCVPISNHLYFYWYRQILGQKVEFLVSFYNNEISEKSEIFDDQFSVERPDGSNFTLKIRSTKLEDSAMYFCASSSDRGKYEQYFGPGTRLTVT.

The gene calls are TRBV10-2 and TRBJ2-2; D ambiguous. Trimming removed 5 bases at V and 6 bases at J, with 7 bases between. This CDR3 contains 12 residues. The germline gives CDR1 WSHSY, CDR2 SAAADI. CDR3 DNA: TGCGCCAGCAGTCCAGAGCCCGGGGAGCTGTTTTTT. It encodes CASSPEPGELFF.

This clone was counted between two and nine times. The chain is built from TRBV30 and TRBJ1-1; D gene ambiguous. Per the germline V gene, CDR1 is GTSNPN and CDR2 is SVGIG (reference sequence). The CDR3 is 13 residues long. Trimming took off 4 bases at V and 1 base at J, with 10 bases between the two ends. The CDR3 DNA sequence: TGTGCCTGGATAGGCGGACGGAACACTGAAGCTTTCTTT. Translated, it gives CAWIGGRNTEAFF.

The chain has TRBV19 and TRBJ2-1; 10 nucleotides line up with TRBD2. The CDR3 is made up of 14 amino acids. The junction had 4 bases not matched to a gene; V was cut back by 5 bases and J by 6 bases. Germline CDR1 and CDR2: LNHDA and SQIVND (reference sequence). This CDR3 reads CASSRLAGLNEQFF. DNA for the CDR3: TGTGCCAGTAGTCGACTAGCGGGCCTCAATGAGCAGTTCTTC.

The chain couples TRBV5-8 to TRBJ1-2; 7 nucleotides match TRBD1. The germline CDR1 and CDR2 sequences are SGHTS and YDEGEE. The CDR3 extends over 15 amino acids. Trimming removed 1 base from V and 2 bases from J; junction bases left unmatched: 5. The chain's CDR3 is CASSLWGQPNYGYTF. CDR3 bases: TGTGCCAGCAGCTTGTGGGGACAGCCAAACTATGGCTACACCTTC.

This clone was detected only a few times. The gene calls are TRBV18 and TRBJ1-1; 8 nucleotides line up with TRBD1. The CDR3 sequence is 15 residues long. V trimming: 4 bases; J trimming: 1 base; junction bases outside the gene matches: 5. The germline V gene encodes CDR1 KGHSH and CDR2 LQKENI. The CDR3 nucleotides read TGTGCCAGCTCACTCTTGACAGGGGAGAACACTGAAGCTTTCTTT. Translating gives CASSLLTGENTEAFF.

J is TRBJ1-6 and V is TRBV27; D possibly corresponds to TRBD1 (5 bases). The ends were cut back, 6 bases at V and 11 bases at J, with 20 bases in the middle. The germline CDR1 and CDR2 sequences are MNHEY and SMNVEV (reference sequence). CDR3 size: 15 residues. CDR3 amino acids: CASRTGTAPRAPLHF. CDR3 sequence (DNA): TGTGCCAGCAGAACCGGGACCGCTCCGCGGGCACCCCTCCACTTT.

This chain uses TRBV5-1 with TRBJ2-1; 9 bases map to TRBD1. The length of the CDR3 is 14 residues. The V gene end was trimmed by 3 bases and the J gene end by 6 bases; junction bases not matched to a gene: 4. CDR1 and CDR2 from the germline V gene are SGHRS and YFSETQ. The CDR3 spells CASSSGQGFNEQFF. The CDR3 region has the DNA TGCGCCAGCAGCTCGGGACAGGGTTTCAATGAGCAGTTCTTC. Looking up the rest from reference TRBV5-1 and TRBJ2-1 gives the full variable domain: KAGVTQTPRYLIKTRGQQVTLSCSPISGHRSVSWYQQTPGQGLQFLFEYFSETQRNKGNFPGRFSGRQFSNSRSEMNVSTLELGDSALYLCASSSGQGFNEQFFGPGTRLTVL.

This chain joins TRBV11-2 and TRBJ2-7; 8 bases align to TRBD2. The CDR3 is 13 amino acids. Per germline, CDR1 SGHAT and CDR2 FQNNGV. Unmatched junction bases numbered 7, after V lost 5 bases and J lost 7 bases. The CDR3 sequence is CASSKSGGREQYF. Here the CDR3 DNA reads TGTGCCAGCAGCAAAAGCGGGGGCCGGGAGCAGTACTTC.

This chain links TRBV18 with TRBJ1-2; no reliable D call. Trimming pared 1 base from V and 5 bases from J, leaving 14 bases between. Germline CDR1 and CDR2: KGHSH and LQKENI. The CDR3 totals 15 residues. CDR3 sequence: CASSPLQDSPYGYTF. The CDR3 coding sequence is TGTGCCAGCTCACCACTTCAGGACTCCCCTTATGGCTACACCTTC.

The J gene is TRBJ1-1, the V gene TRBV19; D uncertain. CDR1 and CDR2 (germline): LNHDA, SQIVND (reference sequence). The CDR3 runs 14 residues. Trimming cost V 4 bases and J 1 base, with 10 bases left between them. CDR3: CASSTPNRNTEAFF. The DNA of the CDR3 is TGTGCCAGTAGTACGCCTAACCGGAACACTGAAGCTTTCTTT.

This chain joins TRBV5-8 and TRBJ1-2; no firm D call. The V end was cut by 7 bases, the J end by 4 bases, with 8 bases between. The CDR3 runs to 11 residues. CDR1 SGHTS and CDR2 YDEGEE come from the germline V gene. CDR3 coding DNA: TGTGCCAGCGGGCTGGGCTATGGCTACACCTTC. This gives the protein CASGLGYGYTF.

The chain combines TRBV27 with TRBJ1-5, with D uncertain. Germline assignment: CDR1 MNHEY and CDR2 SMNVEV (reference sequence). The CDR3 is made up of 15 amino acids. Trimming pared 2 bases from V and 0 bases from J, leaving 8 bases between. CDR3: CASSLRQYSNQPQHF. The DNA of the CDR3 is TGTGCCAGCAGTTTAAGGCAGTATAGCAATCAGCCCCAGCATTTT.

This sequence joins TRBV14 and TRBJ2-1, with a weak D call TRBD2 (6 bases). Germline V lookup: CDR1 SGHDN, CDR2 FVKESK. V was cut by 2 bases and J by 10 bases, with 15 bases left in between. The length of the CDR3 is 14 residues. CDR3 in DNA: TGTGCCAGCAGCCAACCTACTGGGACTTTGGAGCAGTTCTTC. Its protein product is CASSQPTGTLEQFF.

The V gene is TRBV27, the J gene TRBJ2-4; D gene unclear. Germline CDR1 reads MNHEY; CDR2 reads SMNVEV (reference sequence). V lost 8 bases to trimming and J lost 4 bases, with 6 bases between them. The CDR3 loop spans 11 amino acids. CDR3 bases: TGTGCCAGCCACGGTAAAAACATTCAGTACTTC. As protein: CASHGKNIQYF.

This clone appeared once. V is TRBV27 and J is TRBJ2-3; 10 nucleotides line up with TRBD2. The V segment lost 2 bases and the J segment 0 bases; nucleotides outside the gene matches: 5. Germline loops: CDR1 MNHEY, CDR2 SMNVEV (reference sequence). The CDR3 is 17 amino acids. The CDR3 sequence is CASSLRTSGTSTDTQYF. In DNA form, the CDR3 reads TGTGCCAGCAGTTTACGGACTAGCGGAACTAGCACAGATACGCAGTATTTT.

The V and J genes are TRBV28 and TRBJ2-5, with D uncertain. Trimming removed 4 bases from V and 2 bases from J, with 5 bases in between. The CDR3 has 12 amino acids. The germline gives CDR1 MDHEN, CDR2 SYDVKM. CDR3 coding DNA: TGTGCCAGCAGTTCCAAGCAAGAGACCCAGTACTTC. This encodes CASSSKQETQYF.

The chain combines TRBV28 with TRBJ2-4; 7 bases align to TRBD1. V dropped 4 bases and J dropped 5; count of bases not matched to a gene: 5. The length of the CDR3 is 14 residues. The germline gives CDR1 MDHEN, CDR2 SYDVKM. The CDR3 is CASSSDRVQNIQYF. CDR3 nucleotides: TGTGCCAGCAGTTCCGACAGGGTTCAAAACATTCAGTACTTC.

The rearrangement links TRBV25-1 to TRBJ2-1; TRBD1 aligns across 7 bases. The CDR3 covers 15 residues. V lost 6 bases, J lost 1 base, and 6 bases stayed unmatched. Germline V gene sequence: CDR1 MGHDK, CDR2 SYGVNS. CDR3 bases: TGTGCCAGCAGCGCTGACAGGGCTTCCTACAATGAGCAGTTCTTC. Its protein product is CASSADRASYNEQFF. Full variable domain (remainder filled in from reference TRBV25-1 and TRBJ2-1): EADIYQTPRYLVIGTGKKITLECSQTMGHDKMYWYQQDPGMELHLIHYSYGVNSTEKGDLSSESTVSRIRTEHFPLTLESARPSHTSQYLCASSADRASYNEQFFGPGTRLTVL.

This chain connects TRBV4-1 to TRBJ1-2; TRBD1 agrees at 9 bases. The CDR3 totals 15 residues. J lost 6 bases, V lost 3 bases, and 8 bases had no gene match. Germline CDR1 MGHRA, CDR2 YSYEKL. The CDR3, as DNA: TGCGCCAGCAGCCAGGGTGAAACAGGGGGCCATGGCTACACCTTC. This gives the protein CASSQGETGGHGYTF.